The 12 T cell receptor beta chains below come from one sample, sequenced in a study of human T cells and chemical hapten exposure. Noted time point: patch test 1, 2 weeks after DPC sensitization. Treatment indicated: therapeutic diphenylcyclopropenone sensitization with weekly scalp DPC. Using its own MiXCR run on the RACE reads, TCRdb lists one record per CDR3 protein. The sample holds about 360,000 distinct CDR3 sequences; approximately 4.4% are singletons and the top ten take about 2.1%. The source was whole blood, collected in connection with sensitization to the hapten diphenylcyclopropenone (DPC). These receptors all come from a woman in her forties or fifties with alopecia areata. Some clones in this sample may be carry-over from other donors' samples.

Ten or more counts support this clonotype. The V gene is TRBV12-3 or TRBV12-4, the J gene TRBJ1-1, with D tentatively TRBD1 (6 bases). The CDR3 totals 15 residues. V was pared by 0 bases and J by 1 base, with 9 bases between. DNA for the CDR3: TGTGCCAGCAGTTTAGCCGGGGGCGCGAACACTGAAGCTTTCTTT. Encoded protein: CASSLAGGANTEAFF.

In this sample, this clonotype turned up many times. In DNA, the CDR3 is TGTGCCAGCAGTTCCGAGCGGGGCCAGCCCCAGCATTTT. Protein: CASSSERGQPQHF. The rearrangement uses TRBV7-9 and TRBJ1-5; D possibly corresponds to TRBD1 (5 bases). V was shortened by 6 bases and J by 7 bases, with 13 bases between the two germline ends. The CDR3 runs 13 residues. Germline CDR1 and CDR2: SEHNR and FQNEAQ (reference sequence).

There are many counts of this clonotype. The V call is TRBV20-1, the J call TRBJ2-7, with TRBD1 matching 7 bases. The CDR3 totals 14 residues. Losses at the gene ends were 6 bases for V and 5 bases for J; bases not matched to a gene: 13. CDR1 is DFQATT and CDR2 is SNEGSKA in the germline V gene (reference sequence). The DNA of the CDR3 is TGCAGTGCGATAGTGGCACAGGGGAGCCACGAGCAGTACTTC. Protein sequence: CSAIVAQGSHEQYF.

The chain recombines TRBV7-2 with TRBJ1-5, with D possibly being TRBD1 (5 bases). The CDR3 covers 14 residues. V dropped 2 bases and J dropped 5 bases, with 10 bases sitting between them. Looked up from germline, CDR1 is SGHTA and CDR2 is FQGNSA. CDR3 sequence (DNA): TGTGCCAGCAGCTTATACAGGAGAGATCAGCCCCAGCATTTT. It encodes CASSLYRRDQPQHF.

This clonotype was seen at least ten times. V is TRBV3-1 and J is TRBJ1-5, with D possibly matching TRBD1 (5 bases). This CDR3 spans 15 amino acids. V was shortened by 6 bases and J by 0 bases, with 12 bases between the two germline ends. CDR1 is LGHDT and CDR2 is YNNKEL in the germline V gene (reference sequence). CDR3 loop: CASSRDSRSNQPQHF. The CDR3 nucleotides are TGTGCCAGCAGTCGTGACAGTCGTAGCAATCAGCCCCAGCATTTT.

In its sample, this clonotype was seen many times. CDR3 DNA: TGTGCCAGCAGCTTACGGGGGACGAGCTCCTACGAGCAGTACTTC. Encoded protein: CASSLRGTSSYEQYF. This chain links TRBV7-9 with TRBJ2-7; TRBD2 might be the D (6 bases). Germline CDR1 is SEHNR and CDR2 is FQNEAQ (reference sequence). With 2 bases removed from V and 0 bases from J, the gap between germline ends came to 11 bases. CDR3 length: 15 residues.

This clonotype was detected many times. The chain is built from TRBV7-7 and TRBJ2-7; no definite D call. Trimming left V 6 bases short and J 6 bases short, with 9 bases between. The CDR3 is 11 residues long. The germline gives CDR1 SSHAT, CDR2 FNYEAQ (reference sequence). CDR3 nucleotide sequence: TGTGCCAGCAGGCCCTGGAGCGAGCAGTACTTC. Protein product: CASRPWSEQYF.

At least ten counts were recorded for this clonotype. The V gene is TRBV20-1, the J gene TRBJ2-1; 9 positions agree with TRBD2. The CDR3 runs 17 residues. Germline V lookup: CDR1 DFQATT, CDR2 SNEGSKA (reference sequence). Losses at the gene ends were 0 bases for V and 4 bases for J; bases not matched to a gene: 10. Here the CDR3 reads CSARDGTGTSRYNEQFF. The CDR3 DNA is TGCAGTGCTAGAGACGGAACCGGGACTAGCAGGTACAATGAGCAGTTCTTC.

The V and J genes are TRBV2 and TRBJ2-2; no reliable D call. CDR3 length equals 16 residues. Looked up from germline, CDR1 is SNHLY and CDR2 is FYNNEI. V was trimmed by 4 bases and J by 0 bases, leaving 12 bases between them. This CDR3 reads CASSGAAVANTGELFF. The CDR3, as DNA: TGTGCCAGCAGTGGGGCGGCGGTCGCGAACACCGGGGAGCTGTTTTTT.

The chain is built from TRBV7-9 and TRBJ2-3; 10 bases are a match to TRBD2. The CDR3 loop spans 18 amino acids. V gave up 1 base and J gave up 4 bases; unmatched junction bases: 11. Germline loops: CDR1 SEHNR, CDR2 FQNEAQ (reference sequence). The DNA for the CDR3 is TGTGCCAGCAGCTTAGAGTTCAGGAGCGGGGGGGCCCCAGATACGCAGTATTTT. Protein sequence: CASSLEFRSGGAPDTQYF.

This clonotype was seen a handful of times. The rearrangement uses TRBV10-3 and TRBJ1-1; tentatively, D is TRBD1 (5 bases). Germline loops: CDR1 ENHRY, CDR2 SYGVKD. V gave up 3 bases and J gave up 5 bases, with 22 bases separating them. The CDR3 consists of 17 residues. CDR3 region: CAISDNVNGGKGTEAFF. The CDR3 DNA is TGTGCCATCAGTGATAATGTTAATGGGGGGAAGGGGACTGAAGCTTTCTTT.

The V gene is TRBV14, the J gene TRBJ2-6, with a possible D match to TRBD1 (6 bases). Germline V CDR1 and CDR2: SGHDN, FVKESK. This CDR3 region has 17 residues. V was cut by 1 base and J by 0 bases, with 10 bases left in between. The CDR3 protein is CASSQVAGVSGANVLTF. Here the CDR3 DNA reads TGTGCCAGCAGCCAAGTTGCAGGGGTCTCTGGGGCCAACGTCCTGACTTTC.